This TCR beta chain was retrieved from a study of T cells expressing NK-cell markers. Looking at the study overall: Of eight sequenced donors, seven were HCMV-seropositive and one HCMV-seronegative. General study points: In more than 5 donors, dominant CD3+CD56+NKG2C+ clones formed about 1.0-8% of CD8+ cells. Whether expanded NKG2C-expressing T cell clones recognize HCMV is unknown.

From its re-call of the 5' RACE reads, TCRdb lists each CDR3 protein once, without DNA. The sample includes 450,000 to 600,000 distinct CDR3 sequences. In regard to this clonotype: The antigen remains unidentified.

CDR1 and CDR2 (germline): SGHRS, YFSETQ. The CDR3 has 15 residues. The source material was blood T cells: a sorted CD56 or NKG2C T cell subset, CD4+ or CD8+ T cells, or bulk PBMC T cells (not recorded which). The rearrangement uses TRBV5-1 and TRBJ2-3; TCRdb proposes TRBD2, but this gene call is untestable without DNA. The receptor comes from a man between 18 and 29 years old in good health. The CDR3 loop is CASSPGAGLTDTQYF.